This entry features one T cell receptor beta chain sequence. These data originate in a study of blood T cell repertoires in COVID-19. About the research overall: Collection of acute and convalescent COVID-19 samples took place in the United States, Italy and Spain. In each case, the material was cDNA or gDNA derived from T cells, B-cell-depleted T cells, or PBMCs.

Measured with immunoSEQ multiplex PCR; TCRdb has only the in-frame clones, and not every one. The repertoire holds roughly 140,000 clones, with 84% as singletons. Cohort placement rested on clinical history that participants reported themselves. Germline-derived CDR1 and CDR2 are SGHRS and YFSETQ. Between the trimmed V and J ends, which lost 7 bases and 5 bases, there was a span of 15 bases. CDR3 length: 14 residues. The origin of this receptor is a woman in her fifties or sixties who had been exposed to COVID-19. The sequenced material came from PBMCs or T cells enriched from blood (not recorded which). The chain links TRBV5-1 to TRBJ2-2, with D maybe TRBD2 (6 bases). In DNA, the CDR3 is TGCGCCAGCCGTCCAGGCGGGACGACCGGGGAGCTGTTTTTT. Its translation: CASRPGGTTGELFF.